This entry lists 8 T cell receptor beta chains sequenced from one sample in a study of response to subunit inactivated influenza vaccine (dated by TCRdb to 2017 to 2018). Libraries were prepared through RT-PCR. Sequencing used an Illumina HiSeq 2500. TCRdb reprocessing: public reads trimmed at Q25 with fastp, clones called with MiXCR, in-frame beta chains kept. Every distinct CDR3 protein forms one entry, paired with its most common genes and DNA. The sample includes some 600,000 distinct CDR3 sequences, with less than 15% observed a single time. About 7.4% of the sample goes to the ten largest clones. This material consisted of PBMCs from blood, taken approximately 15 days before vaccination. Receptor source: a man aged 45 to 65 who received an inactivated influenza vaccine. Donor details come from another sample of the same person, matched by shared clones.

This clonotype was found a few times. This chain links TRBV3-1 with TRBJ2-2; the D gene is possibly TRBD1 (7 bases). Germline loops: CDR1 LGHDT, CDR2 YNNKEL (reference sequence). The V and J ends lost 2 bases and 7 bases respectively, with 14 bases between them. The CDR3 loop spans 15 amino acids. The CDR3 loop reads CASSQKAGGIGELFF. The DNA of the CDR3 is TGTGCCAGCAGCCAAAAAGCAGGGGGGATCGGGGAGCTGTTTTTT.

This clonotype has only a few counts. The chain joins TRBV4-2 to TRBJ1-1; D might be TRBD1 (6 bases). V lost 0 bases to trimming and J lost 7 bases, with 12 bases between them. This CDR3 is built from 14 residues. Germline values: CDR1 LGHNA, CDR2 YNFKEQ. DNA of the CDR3: TGTGCCAGCAGCCAAGATCGGACAGCGCGTGAAGCTTTCTTT. Protein: CASSQDRTAREAFF.

This clonotype has a handful of counts. V is TRBV28 and J is TRBJ2-7; the D is unclear. The V end lost 6 bases, the J end lost 0 bases, and 15 bases lay between the germline ends. The CDR3 totals 15 residues. Germline V gene data show CDR1 as MDHEN and CDR2 as SYDVKM. The CDR3 DNA follows: TGTGCCAGCAGCACATCCGGGTCCCGCTCCTACGAGCAGTACTTC. Translated: CASSTSGSRSYEQYF.

This clonotype was found many times. One junction end disagrees with the germline gene, perhaps due to a read error. This rearrangement joins TRBV7-2 to TRBJ2-5, with 9 bases fitting TRBD2. From germline, CDR1 is SGHTA and CDR2 FQGNSA. The CDR3 loop spans 16 amino acids. As DNA, the CDR3 is TGTGCCAGCAGCCTAGCGGGGCCACAGCTTCAAGAGACCCAGTACTTC. Protein product: CASSLAGPQLQETQYF.

This clonotype was seen repeatedly, ten times or more. The CDR3 is CATTTVGGADTEAFF. The CDR3 region has the DNA TGTGCCACAACAACAGTCGGGGGGGCGGACACTGAAGCTTTCTTT. The chain couples TRBV24-1 to TRBJ1-1; D is perhaps TRBD1 (6 bases). V lost 10 bases to trimming and J lost 3 bases, with 20 bases between them. Germline V gene lookup returns CDR1 KGHDR and CDR2 SFDVKD. The CDR3 is made up of 15 amino acids.

There are many counts of this clonotype. This chain uses TRBV28 with TRBJ2-7; tentative D call: TRBD2 (6 bases). V lost 1 base and J 0 bases, leaving 16 bases between the germline ends. Germline CDR1 and CDR2: MDHEN and SYDVKM. The CDR3 is 17 residues long. The CDR3 sequence: CASSLSVGGDTSYEQYF. CDR3 DNA: TGTGCCAGCAGTTTATCGGTTGGAGGGGATACCTCCTACGAGCAGTACTTC.

In its sample, this clonotype was seen many times. This sequence joins TRBV12-3 or TRBV12-4 and TRBJ2-2; D assignment may be TRBD1 or TRBD2 (5 bases each). The CDR3 is made up of 14 amino acids. Between the trimmed V and J ends, which lost 5 bases and 3 bases, there was a span of 10 bases. The CDR3: CASSPGPYTGELFF. The DNA of the CDR3 is TGTGCCAGCAGTCCGGGGCCTTACACCGGGGAGCTGTTTTTT.

This chain uses TRBV29-1 with TRBJ1-2; weak D call: TRBD1 (6 bases). This CDR3 region has 11 residues. Between the trimmed V and J ends, which lost 3 bases and 10 bases, there was a span of 12 bases. Germline V gene sequence: CDR1 SQVTM, CDR2 ANQGSEA. CDR3 nucleotides: TGCAGCGTTGATATAGGGGGATACTACACCTTC. It specifies CSVDIGGYYTF. The whole variable domain, filled in from reference TRBV29-1 and TRBJ1-2, reads SAVISQKPSRDICQRGTSLTIQCQVDSQVTMMFWYRQQPGQSLTLIATANQGSEATYESGFVIDKFPISRPNLTFSTLTVSNMSPEDSSIYLCSVDIGGYYTFGSGTRLTVV.